The rows below give T cell receptor beta chains drawn from one sample of a study of glioma-infiltrating T cells after dendritic cell vaccination. Assay: immunoSEQ multiplex PCR; the TCRdb copy retains only in-frame clones and omits some. The data contain about 90,000 clones, over 65% of them singletons. The source material was blood, sampled before dendritic cell vaccination. The receptors originated from a human donor with glioblastoma. Each CDR3 is given with its conserved first and last residue. D genes are given only for firm matches. Clone sizes are given selectively: once, few, many, or a class where the clone is expanded.

d_gene: NA
j_gene: TRBJ1-2
len: 15
abundance: NA
v_gene: TRBV30
CDR3nt: TGTGCCTGGAGTGTCATCGGGACAAGGGTCTATGGCTACACCTTC
CDR3aa: CAWSVIGTRVYGYTF

d_gene: NA
j_gene: TRBJ2-5
len: 14
abundance: NA
v_gene: TRBV2
CDR3nt: TGTGCCAGCAGTGAACTGACAGTACAAGAGACCCAGTACTTC
CDR3aa: CASSELTVQETQYF

d_gene: NA
j_gene: TRBJ2-7
len: 15
abundance: few
v_gene: TRBV5-5
CDR3nt: TGTGCCAGCAGCTTCATCGGCCAGGGCGGGGACGAGCAGTACTTC
CDR3aa: CASSFIGQGGDEQYF

d_gene: NA
j_gene: TRBJ1-4
len: 14
abundance: NA
v_gene: TRBV5-6
CDR3nt: TGTGCCAGCAGCTTGGGGGCAGGGTATGAAAAACTGTTTTTT
CDR3aa: CASSLGAGYEKLFF

d_gene: NA
j_gene: TRBJ2-2
len: 14
abundance: NA
v_gene: TRBV5-1
CDR3nt: TGCGCCAGTACTAGGGGACAGAACACCGGGGAGCTGTTTTTT
CDR3aa: CASTRGQNTGELFF

d_gene: NA
j_gene: TRBJ2-2
len: 15
abundance: NA
v_gene: TRBV5-1
CDR3nt: TGCGCCAGCAGCTTGATGTCAGCGAACACCGGGGAGCTGTTTTTT
CDR3aa: CASSLMSANTGELFF

d_gene: TRBD2
j_gene: TRBJ2-3
len: 16
abundance: NA
v_gene: TRBV9
CDR3nt: TGTGCCAGCAGCACTTTAGCGGGAGGGCCGGGGAATACGCAGTATTTT
CDR3aa: CASSTLAGGPGNTQYF

d_gene: NA
j_gene: TRBJ1-1
len: 14
abundance: NA
v_gene: TRBV5-1
CDR3nt: TGCGCCAGCAGCTTGGGAGGTATAAGAGGGGAAGCTTTCTTT
CDR3aa: CASSLGGIRGEAFF

d_gene: TRBD1
j_gene: TRBJ1-2
len: 15
abundance: NA
v_gene: TRBV25-1
CDR3nt: TGTGCCAGCAGTAAGGGACAGGCGCTAAACTATGGCTACACCTTC
CDR3aa: CASSKGQALNYGYTF

d_gene: TRBD1
j_gene: TRBJ2-7
len: 12
abundance: NA
v_gene: TRBV25-1
CDR3nt: TGTGCCAGCAGTTGGACAGGCTACGAGCAGTACTTC
CDR3aa: CASSWTGYEQYF

d_gene: NA
j_gene: TRBJ2-7
len: 13
abundance: NA
v_gene: TRBV5-1
CDR3nt: TGCGCCAGCAGCTTGGAAGCGTCCTACGAGCAGTACTTC
CDR3aa: CASSLEASYEQYF

d_gene: NA
j_gene: TRBJ1-1
len: 12
abundance: NA
v_gene: TRBV28
CDR3nt: TGTGCCAGCAGTTTGAGTGGTACTGAAGCTTTCTTT
CDR3aa: CASSLSGTEAFF

d_gene: TRBD1
j_gene: TRBJ2-7
len: 15
abundance: NA
v_gene: TRBV5-1
CDR3nt: TGCGCCAGCACTGATAGCTCCGGGACAGGTCTCGAGCAGTACTTC
CDR3aa: CASTDSSGTGLEQYF

d_gene: NA
j_gene: TRBJ1-1
len: 13
abundance: NA
v_gene: TRBV27
CDR3nt: TGTGCCAGCAGTCCGCGCGGGGGGCTGAGGGCTTTCTTT
CDR3aa: CASSPRGGLRAFF

d_gene: TRBD1
j_gene: TRBJ2-7
len: 12
abundance: NA
v_gene: TRBV6-5
CDR3nt: TGTGCCAGCGGGACAGTCCGGGGAGAGCAGTACTTC
CDR3aa: CASGTVRGEQYF

d_gene: TRBD1
j_gene: TRBJ1-2
len: 15
abundance: NA
v_gene: TRBV5-1
CDR3nt: TGCGCCAGCAGCCCCCAGACAGGGGGCCGGTACGGCTACACCTTC
CDR3aa: CASSPQTGGRYGYTF

d_gene: TRBD1
j_gene: TRBJ1-2
len: 13
abundance: NA
v_gene: TRBV7-9
CDR3nt: TGTGCCAGTAGCAAGACAGGGAACTATGGCTACACCTTC
CDR3aa: CASSKTGNYGYTF

d_gene: NA
j_gene: TRBJ1-4
len: 13
abundance: NA
v_gene: TRBV25-1
CDR3nt: TGTGCCAGTAGGACGGGGACTAATGAAAAACTGTTTTTT
CDR3aa: CASRTGTNEKLFF

d_gene: NA
j_gene: TRBJ1-3
len: 15
abundance: once
v_gene: TRBV9
CDR3nt: TGTGCCAGCAGCGTAGGAACAGGGCTCCAAAACACCATATATTTT
CDR3aa: CASSVGTGLQNTIYF

d_gene: TRBD2
j_gene: TRBJ2-3
len: 15
abundance: NA
v_gene: TRBV7-9
CDR3nt: TGTGCCAGCAGCGCAACTAGCGGGTGGGGGGATACGCAGTATTTT
CDR3aa: CASSATSGWGDTQYF

d_gene: NA
j_gene: TRBJ1-3
len: 14
abundance: NA
v_gene: TRBV7-9
CDR3nt: TGTGCCAGCAGCTTAGCCGGGGATGGAAACACCATATATTTT
CDR3aa: CASSLAGDGNTIYF

d_gene: NA
j_gene: TRBJ1-4
len: 15
abundance: NA
v_gene: TRBV18
CDR3nt: TGTGCCAGCTCACCATGGGACATTTCTCAGGAAAAACTGTTTTTT
CDR3aa: CASSPWDISQEKLFF

d_gene: TRBD2
j_gene: TRBJ2-3
len: 14
abundance: NA
v_gene: TRBV7-2
CDR3nt: TGTGCCAGCAGCTTGCTAGCGGAGTTAGATACGCAGTATTTT
CDR3aa: CASSLLAELDTQYF

d_gene: TRBD1
j_gene: TRBJ1-2
len: 14
abundance: NA
v_gene: TRBV7-9
CDR3nt: TGTGCCAGCAGCGTCGGGACAGCGCGGTATGGCTACACCTTC
CDR3aa: CASSVGTARYGYTF

d_gene: TRBD2
j_gene: TRBJ2-1
len: 11
abundance: NA
v_gene: TRBV7-9
CDR3nt: TGTGCCAGCAGACTGTTAGCGGGAGAGTTCTTC
CDR3aa: CASRLLAGEFF

d_gene: NA
j_gene: TRBJ2-5
len: 11
abundance: NA
v_gene: TRBV2
CDR3nt: TGTGCCAGCAGTGAATCCAGATATCCGTACTTC
CDR3aa: CASSESRYPYF

d_gene: TRBD2
j_gene: TRBJ2-1
len: 15
abundance: NA
v_gene: TRBV7-7
CDR3nt: TGTGCTAGCAGCCCTTACCTTAGCGGGAGTGGGGAGCAGTTCTTC
CDR3aa: CASSPYLSGSGEQFF

d_gene: NA
j_gene: TRBJ2-1
len: 14
abundance: NA
v_gene: TRBV29-1
CDR3nt: TGCAGCGTTATTGGTCGCGAGGGGGTAAATGAGCAGTTCTTC
CDR3aa: CSVIGREGVNEQFF

d_gene: NA
j_gene: TRBJ2-1
len: 14
abundance: NA
v_gene: TRBV4-1
CDR3nt: TGCGCCAGCACCCGACTAGGATATTCCAATGAGCAGTTCTTC
CDR3aa: CASTRLGYSNEQFF

d_gene: TRBD1
j_gene: TRBJ2-7
len: 15
abundance: NA
v_gene: TRBV5-1
CDR3nt: TGCGCCAGCAGCCACGCGGACAGGACCGTAAACGAGCAGTACTTC
CDR3aa: CASSHADRTVNEQYF

d_gene: TRBD2
j_gene: TRBJ2-7
len: 15
abundance: NA
v_gene: TRBV10-1
CDR3nt: TGCGCCAGCAGTCCGGGACTAGCGGGAGCCTACGAGCAGTACTTC
CDR3aa: CASSPGLAGAYEQYF

d_gene: NA
j_gene: TRBJ2-5
len: 16
abundance: NA
v_gene: TRBV5-1
CDR3nt: TGCGCCAGCAGCTTCTCTTTCGGGGGAGAGTATGAGACCCAGTACTTC
CDR3aa: CASSFSFGGEYETQYF

d_gene: TRBD1
j_gene: TRBJ1-1
len: 14
abundance: NA
v_gene: TRBV7-9
CDR3nt: TGTGCCAGCAGCTTCGCAGGGGGCATCACTGAAGCTTTCTTT
CDR3aa: CASSFAGGITEAFF

d_gene: NA
j_gene: TRBJ1-1
len: 13
abundance: NA
v_gene: TRBV19
CDR3nt: TGTGCCAGTACCAAAAGAGGGAAGGCTGAAGCTTTCTTT
CDR3aa: CASTKRGKAEAFF

d_gene: TRBD1
j_gene: TRBJ1-2
len: 14
abundance: NA
v_gene: TRBV6-5
CDR3nt: TGTGCCAGCAGTTACCGGGACAGGGGTCGTGGCTACACCTTC
CDR3aa: CASSYRDRGRGYTF

d_gene: NA
j_gene: TRBJ2-2
len: 16
abundance: NA
v_gene: TRBV10-3
CDR3nt: TGTGCCATCTACGCAACAGGGATCGCGAACACCGGGGAGCTGTTTTTT
CDR3aa: CAIYATGIANTGELFF

d_gene: TRBD1
j_gene: TRBJ2-1
len: 16
abundance: NA
v_gene: TRBV27
CDR3nt: TGTGCCAGCAGCTTCCTCTATTCGACAGGGGACAATGAGCAGTTCTTC
CDR3aa: CASSFLYSTGDNEQFF

d_gene: TRBD1
j_gene: TRBJ2-7
len: 15
abundance: NA
v_gene: TRBV11-2
CDR3nt: TGTGCCAGCAGAGGAAGGGGGACAGCATCCTACGAGCAGTACTTC
CDR3aa: CASRGRGTASYEQYF

d_gene: TRBD2
j_gene: TRBJ2-7
len: 14
abundance: NA
v_gene: TRBV6-5
CDR3nt: TGTGCCAGCAGCCCGCTGCGGGGGGGGTACGAGCAGTACTTC
CDR3aa: CASSPLRGGYEQYF

d_gene: TRBD1
j_gene: TRBJ2-1
len: 15
abundance: NA
v_gene: TRBV5-1
CDR3nt: TGCGCCAGCAGCCGAGTTGGGACAGGACTCAATGAGCAGTTCTTC
CDR3aa: CASSRVGTGLNEQFF

d_gene: TRBD2
j_gene: TRBJ2-1
len: 12
abundance: few
v_gene: TRBV28
CDR3nt: TGTGCCAGCAGTGGACTAGCTGGTGAGCAGTTCTTC
CDR3aa: CASSGLAGEQFF

d_gene: NA
j_gene: TRBJ2-7
len: 15
abundance: NA
v_gene: TRBV4-1
CDR3nt: TGCGCCAGCAGCCAAGATAGAGGACAGTTCTACGAGCAGTACTTC
CDR3aa: CASSQDRGQFYEQYF

d_gene: NA
j_gene: TRBJ1-1
len: 11
abundance: NA
v_gene: TRBV20-1
CDR3nt: TGCAGTGCGAACACGAACACTGAAGCTTTCTTT
CDR3aa: CSANTNTEAFF

d_gene: TRBD1
j_gene: TRBJ2-7
len: 12
abundance: NA
v_gene: TRBV10-3
CDR3nt: TGTGCCATCAGCGGACAGGGCTACGAGCAGTACTTC
CDR3aa: CAISGQGYEQYF

d_gene: NA
j_gene: TRBJ2-1
len: 14
abundance: NA
v_gene: TRBV4-1
CDR3nt: TGCGCCAGCAGCCGAGTGGGCCTTCAGAATGAGCAGTTCTTC
CDR3aa: CASSRVGLQNEQFF

d_gene: NA
j_gene: TRBJ2-2
len: 16
abundance: NA
v_gene: TRBV11-3
CDR3nt: TGTGCCAGCAGCTTAGTTGGGAGCCCGGACACCGGGGAGCTGTTTTTT
CDR3aa: CASSLVGSPDTGELFF

d_gene: TRBD2
j_gene: TRBJ2-7
len: 16
abundance: NA
v_gene: TRBV7-9
CDR3nt: TGTGCCAGCAGCTCCGGGACTAGCGGGAGACCGTACGAGCAGTACTTC
CDR3aa: CASSSGTSGRPYEQYF

d_gene: NA
j_gene: TRBJ1-1
len: 14
abundance: NA
v_gene: TRBV27
CDR3nt: TGTGCCAGCGCCTGGCTGGGGGGGAACACTGAAGCTTTCTTT
CDR3aa: CASAWLGGNTEAFF

d_gene: TRBD1
j_gene: TRBJ1-5
len: 17
abundance: NA
v_gene: TRBV6-1
CDR3nt: TGTGCCAGCAGTGTTGGACAGGGTTACCCGAACGGTCAGCCCCAGCATTTT
CDR3aa: CASSVGQGYPNGQPQHF

d_gene: NA
j_gene: TRBJ1-1
len: 11
abundance: NA
v_gene: TRBV6-6
CDR3nt: TGTGCCAGCAGTTACGGACAGGAAGCTTTCTTT
CDR3aa: CASSYGQEAFF

d_gene: NA
j_gene: TRBJ1-1
len: 14
abundance: NA
v_gene: TRBV5-1
CDR3nt: TGCGCCAGCAGCTTGGTGGCTCTGAACACTGAAGCTTTCTTT
CDR3aa: CASSLVALNTEAFF

d_gene: TRBD2
j_gene: TRBJ2-5
len: 12
abundance: NA
v_gene: TRBV7-3
CDR3nt: TGTGCCAGCAGCTCTAGCGGAGAGACCCAGTACTTC
CDR3aa: CASSSSGETQYF

d_gene: NA
j_gene: TRBJ2-7
len: 15
abundance: NA
v_gene: TRBV6-1
CDR3nt: TGTGCCAGCATCGCGGGGACTGCCGGAGGCTACGAGCAGTACTTC
CDR3aa: CASIAGTAGGYEQYF

d_gene: TRBD1
j_gene: TRBJ1-2
len: 14
abundance: NA
v_gene: TRBV2
CDR3nt: TGTGCCAGCAGTGAAACCAGGGGGACTTCCGGCTACACCTTC
CDR3aa: CASSETRGTSGYTF

d_gene: NA
j_gene: TRBJ2-7
len: 15
abundance: NA
v_gene: TRBV7-2
CDR3nt: TGTGCCAGCTGCCTCTTGGGGGGGACAACCTACGAGCAGTACTTC
CDR3aa: CASCLLGGTTYEQYF

d_gene: NA
j_gene: TRBJ1-1
len: 12
abundance: NA
v_gene: TRBV27
CDR3nt: TGTGCCAGCAACGACGGGAGCACTGAAGCTTTCTTT
CDR3aa: CASNDGSTEAFF

d_gene: NA
j_gene: TRBJ2-1
len: 17
abundance: few
v_gene: TRBV5-4
CDR3nt: TGTGCCAGCAGCAATAGATTAACAGTTACCTCCTACAATGAGCAGTTCTTC
CDR3aa: CASSNRLTVTSYNEQFF